This T cell receptor beta chain was found in a study of regulatory T cells in long-lasting Graves disease. General study points: Under persistent disease, TRBV28, TRBJ1-2 and TRBJ2-5 were used preferentially.

The authors built TCR beta libraries using iRepertoire HTBI primers and Arm-PCR of CDR3 regions. Methods used by the authors: Samples revealed approximately 60 TRBV and 11 to 15 TRBJ segments. One entry per CDR3 protein, called by TCRdb with MiXCR from the multiplex PCR reads. For this entry, the V and J calls and clone size follow TCRdb and not the study's own pipeline. The data contain over 500,000 distinct CDR3 sequences, roughly 15% of them singletons. This clonotype has ten or more counts. The antigen remains undetermined. Germline values: CDR1 KGHSH, CDR2 LQKENI. This CDR3 spans 15 amino acids. V lost 3 bases to trimming and J lost 3 bases; unmatched junction nucleotides: 6. The time point: newly diagnosed GD, antithyroid drugs for less than 3 months. Preparation of the TCR library used RNA extracted from PBMCs. These data were also reused for a study on T cells in Graves' hyperthyroidism and ophthalmopathy. That study adds: Most clonotypes that expanded in the thyroid above 0.001 also showed up in blood.

The sequence was collected from a woman aged 25 to 45 with Graves disease. This chain joins TRBV18 and TRBJ2-5; 8 bases agree with TRBD1. The sample consisted of peripheral blood mononuclear cells (PBMCs), taken at new diagnosis, from a patient treated with antithyroid drugs. The CDR3 DNA reads TGTGCCAGCTCACCCCGGACAGGGTCCGAAGAGACCCAGTACTTC. Its protein is CASSPRTGSEETQYF.